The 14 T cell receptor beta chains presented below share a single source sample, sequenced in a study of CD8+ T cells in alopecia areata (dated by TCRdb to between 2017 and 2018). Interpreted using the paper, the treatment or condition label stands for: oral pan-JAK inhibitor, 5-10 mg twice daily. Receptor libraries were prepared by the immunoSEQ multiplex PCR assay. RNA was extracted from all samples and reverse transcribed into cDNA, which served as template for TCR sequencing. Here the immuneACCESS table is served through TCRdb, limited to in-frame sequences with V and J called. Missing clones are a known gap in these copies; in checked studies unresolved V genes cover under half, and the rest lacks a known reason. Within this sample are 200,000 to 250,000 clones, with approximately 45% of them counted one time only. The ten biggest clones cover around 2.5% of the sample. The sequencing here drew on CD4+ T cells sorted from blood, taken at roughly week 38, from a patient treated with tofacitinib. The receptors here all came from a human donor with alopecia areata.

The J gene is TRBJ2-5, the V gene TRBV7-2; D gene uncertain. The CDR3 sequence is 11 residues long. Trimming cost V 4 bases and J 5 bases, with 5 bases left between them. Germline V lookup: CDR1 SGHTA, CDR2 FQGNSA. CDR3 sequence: CASSSLETQYF. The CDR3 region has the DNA TGTGCCAGCAGCTCTCTGGAGACCCAGTACTTC.

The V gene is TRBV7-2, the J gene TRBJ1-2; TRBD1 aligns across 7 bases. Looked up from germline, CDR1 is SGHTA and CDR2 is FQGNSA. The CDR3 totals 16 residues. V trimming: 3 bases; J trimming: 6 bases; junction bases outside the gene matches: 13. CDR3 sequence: CASSFRGTTGNHGYTF. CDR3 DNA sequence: TGTGCCAGCAGCTTCAGGGGGACGACAGGAAACCATGGCTACACCTTC.

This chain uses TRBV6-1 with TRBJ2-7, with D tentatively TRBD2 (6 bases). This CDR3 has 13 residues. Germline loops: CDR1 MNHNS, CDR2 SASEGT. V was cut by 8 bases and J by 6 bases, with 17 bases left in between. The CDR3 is CASFRTGVGEQYF. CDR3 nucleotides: TGTGCCAGCTTTCGGACGGGAGTCGGCGAGCAGTACTTC.

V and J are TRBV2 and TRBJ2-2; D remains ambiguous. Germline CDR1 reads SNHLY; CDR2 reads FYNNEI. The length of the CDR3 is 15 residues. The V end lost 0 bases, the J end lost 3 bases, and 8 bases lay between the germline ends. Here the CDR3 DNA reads TGTGCCAGCAGTGAAGCCCGGGCCGACACCGGGGAGCTGTTTTTT. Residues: CASSEARADTGELFF. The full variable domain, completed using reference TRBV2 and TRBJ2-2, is EPEVTQTPSHQVTQMGQEVILRCVPISNHLYFYWYRQILGQKVEFLVSFYNNEISEKSEIFDDQFSVERPDGSNFTLKIRSTKLEDSAMYFCASSEARADTGELFFGEGSRLTVL.

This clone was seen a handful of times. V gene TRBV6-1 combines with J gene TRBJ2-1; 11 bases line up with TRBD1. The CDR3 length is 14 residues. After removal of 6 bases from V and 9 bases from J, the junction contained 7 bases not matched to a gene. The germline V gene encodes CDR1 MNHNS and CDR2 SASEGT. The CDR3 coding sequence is TGTGCCAGCAGCGGACAGGGGGCGAGGTTTGAGCAGTTCTTC. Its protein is CASSGQGARFEQFF.

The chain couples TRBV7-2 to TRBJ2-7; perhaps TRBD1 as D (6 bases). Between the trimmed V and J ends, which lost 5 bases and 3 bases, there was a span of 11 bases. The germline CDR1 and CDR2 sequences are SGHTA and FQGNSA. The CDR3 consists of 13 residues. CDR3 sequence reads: CASSPGAHYEQYF. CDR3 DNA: TGTGCCAGCAGCCCAGGGGCCCACTACGAGCAGTACTTC.

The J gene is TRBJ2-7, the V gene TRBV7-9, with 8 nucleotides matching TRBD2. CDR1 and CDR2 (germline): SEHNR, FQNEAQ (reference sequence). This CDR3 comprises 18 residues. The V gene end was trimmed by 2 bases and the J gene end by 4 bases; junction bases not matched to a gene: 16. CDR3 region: CASSLPSYTGTSGYEQYF. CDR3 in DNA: TGTGCCAGCAGCTTACCTTCCTATACCGGGACTAGTGGATACGAGCAGTACTTC.

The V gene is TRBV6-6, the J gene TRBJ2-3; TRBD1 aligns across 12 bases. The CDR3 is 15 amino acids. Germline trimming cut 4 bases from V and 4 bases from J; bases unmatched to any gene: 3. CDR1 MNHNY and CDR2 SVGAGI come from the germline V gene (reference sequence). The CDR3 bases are TGTGCCAGCAGTTCAGGGACAGGGGGCCCAGATACGCAGTATTTT. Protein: CASSSGTGGPDTQYF.

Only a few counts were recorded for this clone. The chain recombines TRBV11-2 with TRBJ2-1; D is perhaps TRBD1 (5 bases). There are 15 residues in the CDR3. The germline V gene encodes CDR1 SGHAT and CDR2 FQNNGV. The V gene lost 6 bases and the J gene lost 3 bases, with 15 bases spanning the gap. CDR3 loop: CASSAEAGIYNEQFF. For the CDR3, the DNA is TGTGCCAGCAGTGCTGAGGCAGGGATCTACAATGAGCAGTTCTTC.

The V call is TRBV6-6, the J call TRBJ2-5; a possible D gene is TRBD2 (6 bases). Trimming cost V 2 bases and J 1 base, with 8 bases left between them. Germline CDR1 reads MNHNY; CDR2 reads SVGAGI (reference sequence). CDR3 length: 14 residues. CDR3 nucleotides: TGTGCCAGCAGTTACGGGGGGATCCAAGAGACCCAGTACTTC. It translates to CASSYGGIQETQYF.

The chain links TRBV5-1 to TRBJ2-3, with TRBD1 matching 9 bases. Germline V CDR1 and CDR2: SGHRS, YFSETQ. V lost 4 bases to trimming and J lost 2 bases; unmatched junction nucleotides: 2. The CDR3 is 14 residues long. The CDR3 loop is CASSGQGITDTQYF. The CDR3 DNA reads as TGCGCCAGCAGCGGACAGGGGATCACAGATACGCAGTATTTT.

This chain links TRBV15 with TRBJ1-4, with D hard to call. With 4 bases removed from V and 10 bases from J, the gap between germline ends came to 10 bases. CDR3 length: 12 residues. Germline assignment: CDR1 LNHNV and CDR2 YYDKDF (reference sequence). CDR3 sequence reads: CATSTQKRKLFF. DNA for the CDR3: TGTGCCACCAGCACCCAAAAAAGAAAACTGTTTTTT.

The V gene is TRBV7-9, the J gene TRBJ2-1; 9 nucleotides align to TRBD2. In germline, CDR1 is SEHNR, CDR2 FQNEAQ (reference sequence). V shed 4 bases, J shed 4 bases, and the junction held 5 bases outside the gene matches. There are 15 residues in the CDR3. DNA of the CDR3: TGTGCCAGCAGCTACCTAGCGGGACGATACAATGAGCAGTTCTTC. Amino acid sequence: CASSYLAGRYNEQFF.

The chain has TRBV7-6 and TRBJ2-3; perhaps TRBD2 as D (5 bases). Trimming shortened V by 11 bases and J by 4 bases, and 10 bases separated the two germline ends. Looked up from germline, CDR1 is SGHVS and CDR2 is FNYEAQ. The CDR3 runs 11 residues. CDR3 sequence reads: CAAPGADTQYF. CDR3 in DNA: TGTGCCGCCCCCGGGGCAGATACGCAGTATTTT.